This T cell receptor (beta chain) was sequenced during a study of identical twins. Whole-study findings and limits: Twin pairs' shared out-of-frame alpha sequences were enriched in low generation probability.

Carrying unique molecular identifiers, the cDNA also gained a universal primer site through template switching. TCRdb re-called the 5' RACE reads with MiXCR, one entry per CDR3 protein. The top ten clones hold approximately 4.3% of a sample with roughly 690,000 distinct CDR3 sequences, around 21% of them seen once. On this clonotype: Antigen specificity is unknown.

Germline V gene data show CDR1 as SQVTM and CDR2 as ANQGSEA. The CDR3 has 14 residues. V was cut by 7 bases and J by 8 bases, with 23 bases left in between. This sample also belongs to another study, concerning T cells expressing NK-cell markers. That investigation notes: Repertoires of TCR beta were obtained from T cells sorted as CD3+CD56+NKG2C+, CD3+CD56+NKG2C- and CD3+CD56-NKG2C+.

Sequenced input: PBMCs. This TCR was sampled from a woman between 18 and 29 years old in good health. V gene TRBV29-1 combines with J gene TRBJ1-2; a possible D gene is TRBD1 (6 bases). This CDR3 is CSAGKAGGAEGYTF. The CDR3 coding sequence is TGCAGCGCAGGGAAGGCGGGGGGCGCCGAGGGCTACACCTTC.